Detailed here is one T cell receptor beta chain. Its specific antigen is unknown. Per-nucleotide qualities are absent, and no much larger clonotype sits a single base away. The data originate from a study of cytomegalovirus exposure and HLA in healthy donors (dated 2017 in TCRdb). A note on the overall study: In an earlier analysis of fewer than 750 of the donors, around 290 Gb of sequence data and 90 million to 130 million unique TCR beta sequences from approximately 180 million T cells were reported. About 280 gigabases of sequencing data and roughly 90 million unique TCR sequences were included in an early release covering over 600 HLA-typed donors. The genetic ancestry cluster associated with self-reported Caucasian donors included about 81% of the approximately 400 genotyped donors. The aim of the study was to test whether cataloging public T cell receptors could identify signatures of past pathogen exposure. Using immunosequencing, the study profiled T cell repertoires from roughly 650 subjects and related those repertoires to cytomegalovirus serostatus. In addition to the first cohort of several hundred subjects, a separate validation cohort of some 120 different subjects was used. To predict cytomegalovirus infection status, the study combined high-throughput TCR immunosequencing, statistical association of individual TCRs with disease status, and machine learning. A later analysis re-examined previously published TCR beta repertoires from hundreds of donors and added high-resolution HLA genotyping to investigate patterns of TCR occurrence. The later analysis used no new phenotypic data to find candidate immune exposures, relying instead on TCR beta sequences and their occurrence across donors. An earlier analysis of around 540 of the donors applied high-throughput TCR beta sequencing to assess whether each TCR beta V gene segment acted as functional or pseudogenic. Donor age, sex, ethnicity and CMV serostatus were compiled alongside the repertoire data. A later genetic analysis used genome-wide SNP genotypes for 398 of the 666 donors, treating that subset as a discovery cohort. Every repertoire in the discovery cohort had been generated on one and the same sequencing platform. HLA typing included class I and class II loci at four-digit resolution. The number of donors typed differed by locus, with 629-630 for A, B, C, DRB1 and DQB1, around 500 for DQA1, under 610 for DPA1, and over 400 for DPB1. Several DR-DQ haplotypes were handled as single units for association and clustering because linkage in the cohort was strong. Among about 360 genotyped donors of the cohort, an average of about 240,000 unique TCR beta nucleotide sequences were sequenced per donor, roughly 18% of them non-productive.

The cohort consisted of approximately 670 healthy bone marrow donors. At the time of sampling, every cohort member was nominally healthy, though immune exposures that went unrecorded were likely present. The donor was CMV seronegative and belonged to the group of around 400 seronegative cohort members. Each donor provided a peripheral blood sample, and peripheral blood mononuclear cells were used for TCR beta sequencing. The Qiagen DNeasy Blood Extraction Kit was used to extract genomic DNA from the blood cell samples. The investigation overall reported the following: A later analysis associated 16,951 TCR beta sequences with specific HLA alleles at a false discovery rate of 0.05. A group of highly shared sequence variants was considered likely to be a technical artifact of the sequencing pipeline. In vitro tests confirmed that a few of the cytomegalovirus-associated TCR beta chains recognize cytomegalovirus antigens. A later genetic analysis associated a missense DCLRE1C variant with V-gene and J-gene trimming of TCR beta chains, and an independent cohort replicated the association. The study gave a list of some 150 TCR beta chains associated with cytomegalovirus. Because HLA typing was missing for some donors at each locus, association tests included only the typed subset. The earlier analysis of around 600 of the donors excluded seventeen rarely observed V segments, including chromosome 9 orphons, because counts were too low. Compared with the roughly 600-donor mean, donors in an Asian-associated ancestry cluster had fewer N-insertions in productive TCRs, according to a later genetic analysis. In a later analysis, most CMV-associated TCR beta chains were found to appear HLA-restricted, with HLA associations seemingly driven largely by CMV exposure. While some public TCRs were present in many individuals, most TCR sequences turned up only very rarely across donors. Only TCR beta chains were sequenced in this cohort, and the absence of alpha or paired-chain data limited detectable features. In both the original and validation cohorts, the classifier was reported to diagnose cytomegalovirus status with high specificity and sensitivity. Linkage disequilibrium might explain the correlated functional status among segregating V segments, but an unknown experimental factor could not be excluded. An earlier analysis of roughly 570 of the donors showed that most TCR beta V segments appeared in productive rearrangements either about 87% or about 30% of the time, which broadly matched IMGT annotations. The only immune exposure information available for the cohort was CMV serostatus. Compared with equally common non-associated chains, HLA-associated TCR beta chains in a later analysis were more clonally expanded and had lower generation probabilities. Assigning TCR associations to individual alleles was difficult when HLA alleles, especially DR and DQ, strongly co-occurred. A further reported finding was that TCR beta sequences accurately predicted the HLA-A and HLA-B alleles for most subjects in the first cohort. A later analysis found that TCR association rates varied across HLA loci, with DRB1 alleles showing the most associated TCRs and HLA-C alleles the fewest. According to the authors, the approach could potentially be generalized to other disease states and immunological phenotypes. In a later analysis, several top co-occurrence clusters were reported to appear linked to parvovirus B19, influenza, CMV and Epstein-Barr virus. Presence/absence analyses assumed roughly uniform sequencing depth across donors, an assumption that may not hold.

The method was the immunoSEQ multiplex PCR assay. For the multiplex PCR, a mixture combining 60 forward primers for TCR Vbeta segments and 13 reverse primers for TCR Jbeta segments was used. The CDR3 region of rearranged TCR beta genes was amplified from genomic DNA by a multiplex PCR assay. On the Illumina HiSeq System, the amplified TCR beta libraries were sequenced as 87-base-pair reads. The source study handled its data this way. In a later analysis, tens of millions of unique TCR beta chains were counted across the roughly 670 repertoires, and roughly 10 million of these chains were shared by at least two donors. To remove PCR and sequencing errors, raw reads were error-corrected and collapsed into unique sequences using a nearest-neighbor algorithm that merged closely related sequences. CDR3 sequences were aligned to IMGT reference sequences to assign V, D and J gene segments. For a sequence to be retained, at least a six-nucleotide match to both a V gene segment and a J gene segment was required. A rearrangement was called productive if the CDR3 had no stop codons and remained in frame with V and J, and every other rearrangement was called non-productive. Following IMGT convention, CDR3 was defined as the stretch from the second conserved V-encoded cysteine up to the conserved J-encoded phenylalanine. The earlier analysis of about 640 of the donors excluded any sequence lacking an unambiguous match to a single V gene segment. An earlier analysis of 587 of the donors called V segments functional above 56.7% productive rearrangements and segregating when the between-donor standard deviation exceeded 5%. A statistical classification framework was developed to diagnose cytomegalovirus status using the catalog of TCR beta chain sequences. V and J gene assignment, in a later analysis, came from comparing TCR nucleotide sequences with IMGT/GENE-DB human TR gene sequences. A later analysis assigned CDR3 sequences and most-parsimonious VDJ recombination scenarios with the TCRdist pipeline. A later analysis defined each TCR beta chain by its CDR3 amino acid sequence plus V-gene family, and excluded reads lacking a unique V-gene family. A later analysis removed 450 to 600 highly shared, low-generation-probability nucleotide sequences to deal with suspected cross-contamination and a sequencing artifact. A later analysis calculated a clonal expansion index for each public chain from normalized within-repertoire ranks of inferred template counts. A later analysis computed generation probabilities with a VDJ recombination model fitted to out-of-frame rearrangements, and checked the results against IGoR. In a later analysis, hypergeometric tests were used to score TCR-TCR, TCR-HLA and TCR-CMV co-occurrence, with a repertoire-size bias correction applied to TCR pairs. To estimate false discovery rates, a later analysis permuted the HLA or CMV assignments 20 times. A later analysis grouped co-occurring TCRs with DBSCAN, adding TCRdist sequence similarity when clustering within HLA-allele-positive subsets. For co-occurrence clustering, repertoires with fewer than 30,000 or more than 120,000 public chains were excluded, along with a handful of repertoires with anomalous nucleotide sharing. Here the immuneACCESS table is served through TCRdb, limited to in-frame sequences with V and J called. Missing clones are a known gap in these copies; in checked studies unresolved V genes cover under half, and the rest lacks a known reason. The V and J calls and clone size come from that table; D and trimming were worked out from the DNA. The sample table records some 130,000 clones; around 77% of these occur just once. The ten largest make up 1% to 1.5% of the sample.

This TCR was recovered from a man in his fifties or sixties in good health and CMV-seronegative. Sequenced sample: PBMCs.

At the DNA level, the sequence is TGCGCCAGCAGCCAAGCCGGACAGGCCCAAGAGACCCAGTACTTC. Its protein is CASSQAGQAQETQYF. The sequence is built from TRBV4-1 and TRBJ2-5, with 7 bases in between that match TRBD1. Germline trimming: 1 base from V, 1 base from J; junction bases outside gene matches: 3. CDR1 and CDR2 are drawn from the germline V gene: MGHRA, YSYEKL. Counted from cysteine to phenylalanine, this CDR3 has 15 amino acids. Solely the CDR3 DNA is kept, with 45 bases framed from the first base.